The clone carrying this TCR beta chain appeared many times. The CDR3 length is 13 residues. V trimming: 7 bases; J trimming: 3 bases; junction bases outside the gene matches: 4. Germline V CDR1 and CDR2: ENHRY, SYGVKD. The source of the sample is a study of T cells in Graves' hyperthyroidism and ophthalmopathy. RNA transcripts yielded amplified TCR beta CDR3 regions. The HTBI primer set was used in a first-round RT-PCR of the TCR CDR3. TCRdb processed the multiplex PCR reads anew with MiXCR; each CDR3 protein has one entry. This sample has 480,000 or so distinct CDR3 sequences; 40% to 50% occur once, and the top ten carry 44%.

Sequenced sample: peripheral blood or thyroid tissue (not recorded which). The clonotype comes from an adult woman with Graves' disease, either hyperthyroidism or ophthalmopathy (not recorded which). The genes are TRBV10-3 and TRBJ1-1, with 8 bases matching TRBD1. CDR3 coding DNA: TGTGCCATCACCCCGGACAGGGACACTGAAGCTTTCTTT. Protein sequence: CAITPDRDTEAFF.